This T cell receptor beta chain was sequenced for a study of T cell repertoires in cytomegalovirus infection. Overall study: Indications of both CMV infection and matching HLA type were provided by public TCR beta signatures.

V was trimmed by 2 bases and J by 0 bases, leaving 8 bases between them. Germline loops: CDR1 SGHDT, CDR2 YYEEEE. This CDR3 contains 14 residues. TCRdb ran MiXCR on the reads and lists one entry per CDR3 protein. The sample comprises some 170,000 distinct CDR3 sequences, about a sixth of which are singletons, and almost 25% rests with the top ten. This clonotype was sampled from a human donor in good health (CMV status not recorded). Some clones in this sample may be carry-over from other donors' samples. The material sequenced was CD8+ T cells from PBMCs. The rearrangement links TRBV5-6 to TRBJ1-1; no definite D call. The CDR3 protein is CASSLRTVNTEAFF. The CDR3 coding sequence is TGTGCCAGCAGCTTAAGGACGGTGAACACTGAAGCTTTCTTT. Complete variable domain (other parts from reference TRBV5-6 and TRBJ1-1): DAGVTQSPTHLIKTRGQQVTLRCSPKSGHDTVSWYQQALGQGPQFIFQYYEEEERQRGNFPDRFSGHQFPNYSSELNVNALLLGDSALYLCASSLRTVNTEAFFGQGTRLTVV.